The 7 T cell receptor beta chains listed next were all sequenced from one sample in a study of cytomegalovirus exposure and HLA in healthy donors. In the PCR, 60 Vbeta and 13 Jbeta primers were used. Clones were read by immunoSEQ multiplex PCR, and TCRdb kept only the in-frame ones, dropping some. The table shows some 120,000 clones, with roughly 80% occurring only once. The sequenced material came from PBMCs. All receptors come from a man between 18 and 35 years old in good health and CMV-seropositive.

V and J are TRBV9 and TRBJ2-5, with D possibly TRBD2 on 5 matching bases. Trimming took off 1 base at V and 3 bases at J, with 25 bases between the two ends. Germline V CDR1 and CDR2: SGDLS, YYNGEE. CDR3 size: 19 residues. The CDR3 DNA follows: TGTGCCAGCAGCGTAAGGCCGGGTGAGGGTCGGGTGGTTGAAGAGACCCAGTACTTC. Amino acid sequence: CASSVRPGEGRVVEETQYF.

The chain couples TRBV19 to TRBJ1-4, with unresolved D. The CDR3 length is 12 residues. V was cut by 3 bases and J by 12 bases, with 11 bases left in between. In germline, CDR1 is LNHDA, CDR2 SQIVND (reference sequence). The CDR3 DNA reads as TGTGCCAGTAGTATCGATCACGGGGAACTGTTTTTT. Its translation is CASSIDHGELFF. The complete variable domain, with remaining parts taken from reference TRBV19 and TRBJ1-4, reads DGGITQSPKYLFRKEGQNVTLSCEQNLNHDAMYWYRQDPGQGLRLIYYSQIVNDFQKGDIAEGYSVSREKKESFPLTVTSAQKNPTAFYLCASSIDHGELFFGSGTQLSVL.

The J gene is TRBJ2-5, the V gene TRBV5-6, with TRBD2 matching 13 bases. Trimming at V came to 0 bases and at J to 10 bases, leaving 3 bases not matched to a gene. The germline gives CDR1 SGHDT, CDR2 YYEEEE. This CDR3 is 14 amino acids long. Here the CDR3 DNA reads TGTGCCAGCAGCTTGGGACTAGCGGGGGGTGACCAGTACTTC. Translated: CASSLGLAGGDQYF.

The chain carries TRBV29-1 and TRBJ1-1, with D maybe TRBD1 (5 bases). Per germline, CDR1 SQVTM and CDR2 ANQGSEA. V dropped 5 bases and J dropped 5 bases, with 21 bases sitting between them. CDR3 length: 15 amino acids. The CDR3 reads CSVSGWGDLGTEAFF. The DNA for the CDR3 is TGCAGCGTTAGTGGGTGGGGGGACCTAGGGACTGAAGCTTTCTTT.

CDR3 DNA sequence: TGTGCCAGCAGTGAAGCGGACAGGTCATACGAGCAGTACTTC. Translating it yields CASSEADRSYEQYF. V is TRBV2 and J is TRBJ2-5, with TRBD1 matching 7 bases. TRBJ2-7 explains the end of the DNA better; the J call may be wrong. This CDR3 is 14 amino acids long. CDR1 and CDR2 from the germline V gene are SNHLY and FYNNEI.

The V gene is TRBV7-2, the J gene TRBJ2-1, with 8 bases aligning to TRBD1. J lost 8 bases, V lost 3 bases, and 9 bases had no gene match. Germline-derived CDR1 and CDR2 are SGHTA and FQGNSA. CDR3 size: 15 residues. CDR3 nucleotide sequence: TGTGCCAGCAGCTTGGTGGGGACGACAGGGGATGAGCAGTTCTTC. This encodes CASSLVGTTGDEQFF.

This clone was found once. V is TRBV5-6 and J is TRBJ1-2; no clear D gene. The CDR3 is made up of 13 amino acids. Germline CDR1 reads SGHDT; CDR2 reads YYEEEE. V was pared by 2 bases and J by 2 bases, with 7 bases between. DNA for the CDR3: TGTGCCAGCAGCTTTGGGCAGAACTATGGCTACACCTTC. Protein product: CASSFGQNYGYTF.